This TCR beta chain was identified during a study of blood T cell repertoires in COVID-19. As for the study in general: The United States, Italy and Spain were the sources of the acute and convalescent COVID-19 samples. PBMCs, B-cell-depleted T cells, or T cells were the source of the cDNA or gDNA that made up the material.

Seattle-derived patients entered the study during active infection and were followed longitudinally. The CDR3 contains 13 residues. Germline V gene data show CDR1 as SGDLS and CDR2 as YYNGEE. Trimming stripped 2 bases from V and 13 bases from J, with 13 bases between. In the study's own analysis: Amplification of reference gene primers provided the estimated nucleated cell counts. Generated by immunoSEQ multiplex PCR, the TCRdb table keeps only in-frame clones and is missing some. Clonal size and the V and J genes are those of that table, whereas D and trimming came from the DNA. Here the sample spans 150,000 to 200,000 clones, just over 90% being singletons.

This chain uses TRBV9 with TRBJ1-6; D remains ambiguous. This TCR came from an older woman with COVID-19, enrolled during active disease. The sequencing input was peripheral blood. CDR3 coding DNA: TGTGCCAGCAGCGTGGCGGAAAGGCGTCCCCTCCACTTT. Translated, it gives CASSVAERRPLHF.